This TCR beta chain was sequenced in a study of identical twins. V lost 5 bases and J lost 4, with 18 bases in between. This CDR3 comprises 16 residues. Germline values: CDR1 MNHEY, CDR2 SVGEGT. With respect to this clonotype: The antigen is undetermined. This may be a read error: a much more frequent sequence differs by one nucleotide.

MiXCR was run by TCRdb on the 5' RACE reads, yielding one entry per CDR3 protein. The sample records a few hundred thousand distinct CDR3 sequences, roughly 8.6% being singletons. Study conclusions and caveats: Out-of-frame sharing of TCR alpha in monozygotic twins was underestimated by models.

This sample was also put to use in a study of yellow fever vaccine responses in identical twins.

The sample was memory (CD45RO+) T cells sorted from blood. The sequence derives from a woman between 18 and 30 years old in good health. The V call is TRBV6-2 or TRBV6-3, the J call TRBJ2-1, with D tentatively TRBD1 or TRBD2 (5 bases each). CDR3 loop: CASSTLFLGEYNEQFF. The CDR3 DNA follows: TGTGCCAGCAGTACCCTTTTTCTGGGGGAGTACAATGAGCAGTTCTTC.